This TCR beta chain was recorded in a study of CD8 T cells in ankylosing spondylitis. With molecular barcodes, quantitative 5'-RACE was used to make the TCR beta libraries. TCRdb passed the 5' RACE reads through MiXCR, listing each CDR3 protein once. The data hold a few hundred thousand distinct CDR3 sequences, with about a fifth observed a single time. Study outcomes and limitations: It was reported that disease-linked clones were significantly enriched in matched ankylosing spondylitis synovial fluid. Ankylosing spondylitis blood appeared to carry a characteristic TCR beta motif of 7 or 8 highly homologous variants. CD8+ cells made up the disease-linked clones, which were relatively rare in peripheral blood. Some motif variants were previously reported in reactive arthritis synovial fluid and blood.

Looked up from germline, CDR1 is SGHTA and CDR2 is FQGNSA. Between the trimmed V and J ends, which lost 5 bases and 6 bases, there was a span of 17 bases. The CDR3 sequence is 15 residues long. A word on this clonotype: The antigen is unknown.

V usage is TRBV7-2 and J usage is TRBJ2-1; tentatively, D is TRBD1 or TRBD2 (5 bases each). The source material was blood, either unsorted or a sorted T cell fraction (not recorded which). The TCR was taken from a male donor with ankylosing spondylitis. For the CDR3, the DNA is TGTGCCAGCAGCGGATATGGGGGTAGTCTCAATGAGCAGTTCTTC. Its protein product is CASSGYGGSLNEQFF.